This record looks at one T cell receptor beta chain sequence and its context. Its matching antigen is unknown. These data originate in a study of PD-L1 blockade in urothelial cancer. Study in general: Blood analyses occurred 3 weeks (second dose) and 6 weeks post treatment start. Blood gave a median about 140,000 T cells. General study results and limits: Below-median pretreatment blood TCR clonality was a predictor of better survival.

Time point: pretreatment peripheral blood. Samples spanned pretreatment and treatment, with 1 to 8 time points per patient. V was trimmed by 6 bases and J by 1 base, leaving 9 bases between them. The CDR3 runs 13 residues. Germline CDR1 reads SGHTA; CDR2 reads FQGTGA. The method was immunoSEQ multiplex PCR; TCRdb's version includes in-frame clones alone and lacks a portion of them. The sample shows fewer than 45,000 clones, roughly 82% of them seen only once. The source of this sequence is a man aged 60 to 69 with urothelial cancer. This chain joins TRBV7-3 and TRBJ1-1, with D uncertain. This specimen was PBMCs, taken around atezolizumab (anti-PD-L1) treatment. In DNA form, the CDR3 reads TGTGCCAGCAGGAGGGAGGCGAACACTGAAGCTTTCTTT. Protein product: CASRREANTEAFF. Based on the CDR3 plus reference TRBV7-3 and TRBJ1-1, the full variable domain is GAGVSQTPSNKVTEKGKYVELRCDPISGHTALYWYRQSLGQGPEFLIYFQGTGAADDSGLPNDRFFAVRPEGSVSTLKIQRTERGDSAVYLCASRREANTEAFFGQGTRLTVV.